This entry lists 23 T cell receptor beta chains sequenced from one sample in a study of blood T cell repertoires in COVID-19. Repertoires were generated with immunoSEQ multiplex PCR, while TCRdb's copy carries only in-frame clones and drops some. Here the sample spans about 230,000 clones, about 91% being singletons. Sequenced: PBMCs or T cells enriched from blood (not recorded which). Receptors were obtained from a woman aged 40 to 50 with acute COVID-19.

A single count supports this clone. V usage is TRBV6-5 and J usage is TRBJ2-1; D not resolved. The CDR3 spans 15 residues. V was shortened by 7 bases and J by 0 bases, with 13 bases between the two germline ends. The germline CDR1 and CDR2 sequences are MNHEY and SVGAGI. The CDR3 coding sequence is TGTGCCAGCATGTTAGACATCGGCTCCTACAATGAGCAGTTCTTC. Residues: CASMLDIGSYNEQFF.

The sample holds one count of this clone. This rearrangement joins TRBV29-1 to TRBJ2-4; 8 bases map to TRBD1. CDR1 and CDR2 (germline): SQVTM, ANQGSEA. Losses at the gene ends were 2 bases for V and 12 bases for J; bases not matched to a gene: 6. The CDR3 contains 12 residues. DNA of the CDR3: TGCAGCGTTGAACCGCCAGGGGGCACTCAGTACTTC. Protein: CSVEPPGGTQYF.

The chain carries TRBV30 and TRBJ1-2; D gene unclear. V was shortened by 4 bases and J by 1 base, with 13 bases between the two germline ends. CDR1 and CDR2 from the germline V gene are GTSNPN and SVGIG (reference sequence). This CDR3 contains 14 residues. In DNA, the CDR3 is TGTGCCTGGAACAATAGAGCTAGTAACTATGGCTACACCTTC. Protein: CAWNNRASNYGYTF.

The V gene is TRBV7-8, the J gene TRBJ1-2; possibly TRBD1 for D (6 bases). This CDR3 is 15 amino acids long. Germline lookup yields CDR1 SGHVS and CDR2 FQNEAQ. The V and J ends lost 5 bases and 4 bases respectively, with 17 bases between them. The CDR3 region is CASSRRQGGGYGYTF. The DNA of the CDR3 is TGTGCCAGCAGCCGGCGGCAGGGAGGGGGCTATGGCTACACCTTC.

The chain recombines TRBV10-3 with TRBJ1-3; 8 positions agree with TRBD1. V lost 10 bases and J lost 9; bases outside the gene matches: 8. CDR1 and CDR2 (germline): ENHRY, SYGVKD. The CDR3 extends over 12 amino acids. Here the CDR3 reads CATKGQASTIYF. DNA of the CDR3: TGTGCCACCAAGGGACAGGCAAGCACCATATATTTT.

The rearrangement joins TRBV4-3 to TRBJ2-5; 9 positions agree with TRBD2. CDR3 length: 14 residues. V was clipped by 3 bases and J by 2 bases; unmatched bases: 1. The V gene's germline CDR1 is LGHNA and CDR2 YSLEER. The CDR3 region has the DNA TGCGCCAGCAGCCAGACTAGCGGACAAGAGACCCAGTACTTC. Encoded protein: CASSQTSGQETQYF.

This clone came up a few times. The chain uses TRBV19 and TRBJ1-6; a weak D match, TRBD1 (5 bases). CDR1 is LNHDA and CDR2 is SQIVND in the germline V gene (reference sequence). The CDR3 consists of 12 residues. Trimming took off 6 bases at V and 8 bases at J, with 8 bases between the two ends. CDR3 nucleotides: TGTGCCAGTAGCCGCAGGGATTCACCCCTCCACTTT. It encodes CASSRRDSPLHF.

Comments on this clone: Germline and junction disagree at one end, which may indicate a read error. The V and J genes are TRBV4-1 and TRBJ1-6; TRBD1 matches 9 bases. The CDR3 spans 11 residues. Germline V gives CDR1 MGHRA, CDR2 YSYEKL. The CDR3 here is CASSHGTGSVF. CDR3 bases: TGCGCCAGCAGCCATGGGACAGGGTCAGTCTTT.

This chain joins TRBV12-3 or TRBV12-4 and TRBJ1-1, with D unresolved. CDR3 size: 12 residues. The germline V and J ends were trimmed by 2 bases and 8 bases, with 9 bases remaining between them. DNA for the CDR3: TGTGCCAGCAGTTTACGGGTTGGGGAAGCTTTCTTT. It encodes CASSLRVGEAFF.

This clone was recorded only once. The CDR3 here is CASSPLSGGATDTQYF. DNA for the CDR3: TGTGCCAGCTCACCACTCTCAGGGGGCGCGACAGATACGCAGTATTTT. V gene TRBV18 combines with J gene TRBJ2-3, with 8 nucleotides matching TRBD1. Per the germline V gene, CDR1 is KGHSH and CDR2 is LQKENI. The CDR3 covers 16 residues. V shed 1 base, J shed 3 bases, and the junction held 6 bases outside the gene matches.

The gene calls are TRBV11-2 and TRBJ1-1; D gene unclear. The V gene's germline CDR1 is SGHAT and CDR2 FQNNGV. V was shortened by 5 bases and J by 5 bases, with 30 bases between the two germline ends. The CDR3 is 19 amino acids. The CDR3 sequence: CASSRTRGHGEVIRTEAFF. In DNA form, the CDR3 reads TGTGCCAGCAGCCGCACAAGAGGTCATGGGGAGGTGATTAGAACTGAAGCTTTCTTT.

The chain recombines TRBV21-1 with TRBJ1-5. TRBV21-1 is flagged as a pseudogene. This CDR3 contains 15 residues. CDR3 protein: CASSKVGSSNQPQHF. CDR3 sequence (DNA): TGTGCCAGCAGCAAAGTTGGGAGTAGCAATCAGCCCCAGCATTTT.

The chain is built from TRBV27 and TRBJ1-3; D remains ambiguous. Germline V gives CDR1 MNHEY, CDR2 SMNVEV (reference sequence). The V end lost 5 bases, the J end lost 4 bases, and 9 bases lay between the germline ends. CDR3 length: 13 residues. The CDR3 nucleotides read TGTGCCAGCAGTATAACCTACGGAAACACCATATATTTT. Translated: CASSITYGNTIYF.

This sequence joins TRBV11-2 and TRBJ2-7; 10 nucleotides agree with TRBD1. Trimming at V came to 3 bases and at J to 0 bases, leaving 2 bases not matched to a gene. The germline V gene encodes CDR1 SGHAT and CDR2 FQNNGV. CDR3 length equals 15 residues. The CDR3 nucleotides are TGTGCCAGCAGCTTGGACAGGGGGAACTCCTACGAGCAGTACTTC. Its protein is CASSLDRGNSYEQYF.

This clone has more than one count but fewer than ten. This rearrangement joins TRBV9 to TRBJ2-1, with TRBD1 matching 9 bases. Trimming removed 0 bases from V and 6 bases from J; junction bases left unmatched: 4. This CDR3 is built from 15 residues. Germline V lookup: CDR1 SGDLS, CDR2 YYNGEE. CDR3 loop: CASSVVGTGLNEQFF. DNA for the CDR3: TGTGCCAGCAGCGTAGTAGGGACAGGGCTCAATGAGCAGTTCTTC.

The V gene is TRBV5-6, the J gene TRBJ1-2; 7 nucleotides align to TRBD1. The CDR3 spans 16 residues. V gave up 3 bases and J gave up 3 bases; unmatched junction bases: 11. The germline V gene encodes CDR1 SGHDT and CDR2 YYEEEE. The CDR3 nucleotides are TGTGCCAGCAGCTGGCGGGGACAGAGAATACACTATGGCTACACCTTC. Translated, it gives CASSWRGQRIHYGYTF.

CDR3 sequence reads: CASRKGLAGGPRGYEQYF. CDR3 bases: TGCGCCAGCAGGAAGGGACTAGCGGGGGGGCCTCGAGGCTACGAGCAGTACTTC. This rearrangement joins TRBV4-1 to TRBJ2-7; 16 nucleotides line up with TRBD2. The CDR3 contains 18 residues. The germline gives CDR1 MGHRA, CDR2 YSYEKL. The trim removed 6 bases at V and 3 bases at J, leaving 11 bases unmatched.

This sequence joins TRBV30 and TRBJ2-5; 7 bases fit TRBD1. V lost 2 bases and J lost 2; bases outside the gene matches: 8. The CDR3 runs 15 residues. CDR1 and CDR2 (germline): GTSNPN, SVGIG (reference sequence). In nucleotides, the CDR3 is TGTGCCTGGAGTCGAGGACAGGAACAACAAGAGACCCAGTACTTC. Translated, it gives CAWSRGQEQQETQYF.

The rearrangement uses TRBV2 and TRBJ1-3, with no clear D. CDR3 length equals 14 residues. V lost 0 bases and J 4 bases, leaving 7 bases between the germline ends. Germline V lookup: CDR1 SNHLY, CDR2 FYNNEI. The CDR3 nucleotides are TGTGCCAGCAGTGAAGCGCTTCAGGGAAACACCATATATTTT. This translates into CASSEALQGNTIYF.

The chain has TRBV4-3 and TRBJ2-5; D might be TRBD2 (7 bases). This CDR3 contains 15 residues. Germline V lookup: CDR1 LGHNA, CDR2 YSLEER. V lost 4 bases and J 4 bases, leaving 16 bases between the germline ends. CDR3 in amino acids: CASSLHEGGGETQYF. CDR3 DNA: TGCGCCAGCAGCCTACACGAGGGGGGGGGAGAGACCCAGTACTTC.

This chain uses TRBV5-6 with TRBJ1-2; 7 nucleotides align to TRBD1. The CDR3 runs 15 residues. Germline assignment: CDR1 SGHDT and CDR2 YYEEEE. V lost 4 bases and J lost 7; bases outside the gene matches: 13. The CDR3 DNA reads TGTGCCAGCAGCCGAGGGGCCGGGACAGAGGGTGGCTACACCTTC. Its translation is CASSRGAGTEGGYTF.

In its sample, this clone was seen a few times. The CDR3 region has the DNA TGTGCCAGCAGCCTCTTAGCGGGGCCCTACAATGAGCAGTTCTTC. Protein sequence: CASSLLAGPYNEQFF. V is TRBV4-2 and J is TRBJ2-1; TRBD2 matches at 8 bases. Trimming at V came to 4 bases and at J to 2 bases, leaving 4 bases not matched to a gene. The CDR3 is made up of 15 amino acids. Germline V gene sequence: CDR1 LGHNA, CDR2 YNFKEQ.

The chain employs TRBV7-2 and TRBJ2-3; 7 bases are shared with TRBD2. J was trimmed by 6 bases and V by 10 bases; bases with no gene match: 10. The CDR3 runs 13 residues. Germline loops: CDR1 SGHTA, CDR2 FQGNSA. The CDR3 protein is CATEGGRSDTQYF. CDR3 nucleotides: TGTGCCACCGAGGGAGGGAGGTCGGATACGCAGTATTTT.